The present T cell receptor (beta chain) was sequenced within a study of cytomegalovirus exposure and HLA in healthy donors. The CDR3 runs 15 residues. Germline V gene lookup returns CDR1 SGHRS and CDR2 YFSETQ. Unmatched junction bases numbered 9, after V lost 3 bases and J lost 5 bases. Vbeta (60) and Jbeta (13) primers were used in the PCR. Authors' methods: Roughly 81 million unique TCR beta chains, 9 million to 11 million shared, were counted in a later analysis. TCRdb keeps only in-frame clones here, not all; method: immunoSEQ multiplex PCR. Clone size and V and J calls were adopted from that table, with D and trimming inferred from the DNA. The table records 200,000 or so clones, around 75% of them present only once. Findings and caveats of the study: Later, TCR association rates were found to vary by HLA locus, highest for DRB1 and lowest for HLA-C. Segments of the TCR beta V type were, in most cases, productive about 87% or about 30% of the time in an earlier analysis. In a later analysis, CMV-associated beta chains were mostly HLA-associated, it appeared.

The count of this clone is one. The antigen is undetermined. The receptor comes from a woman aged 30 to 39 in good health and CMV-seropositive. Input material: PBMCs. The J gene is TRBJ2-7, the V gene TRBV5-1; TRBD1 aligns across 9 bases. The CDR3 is CASSWDRVVKNEQYF. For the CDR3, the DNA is TGCGCCAGCAGCTGGGACAGGGTAGTCAAGAACGAGCAGTACTTC.